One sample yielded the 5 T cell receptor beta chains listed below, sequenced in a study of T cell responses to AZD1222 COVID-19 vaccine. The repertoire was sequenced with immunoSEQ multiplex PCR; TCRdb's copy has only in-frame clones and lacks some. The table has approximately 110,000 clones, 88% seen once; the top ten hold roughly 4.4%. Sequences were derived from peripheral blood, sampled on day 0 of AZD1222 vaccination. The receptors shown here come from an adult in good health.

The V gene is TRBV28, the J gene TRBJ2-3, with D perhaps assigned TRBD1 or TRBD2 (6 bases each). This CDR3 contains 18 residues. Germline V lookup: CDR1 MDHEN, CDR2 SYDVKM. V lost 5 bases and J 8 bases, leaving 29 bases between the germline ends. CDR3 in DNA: TGTGCCAGCAGTAGCCCTCCCTTGAGGGGGGTCCTCCCTCGTACGCAGTATTTT. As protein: CASSSPPLRGVLPRTQYF.

The CDR3 coding sequence is TGCGCCAGCAGCCCGGACAGGGTAGAAGGGGAAAAACTGTTTTTT. Its translation: CASSPDRVEGEKLFF. The chain links TRBV4-3 to TRBJ1-4, with TRBD1 matching 8 bases. The germline CDR1 and CDR2 sequences are LGHNA and YSLEER. J was trimmed by 8 bases and V by 4 bases; bases with no gene match: 9. The CDR3 is 15 amino acids.

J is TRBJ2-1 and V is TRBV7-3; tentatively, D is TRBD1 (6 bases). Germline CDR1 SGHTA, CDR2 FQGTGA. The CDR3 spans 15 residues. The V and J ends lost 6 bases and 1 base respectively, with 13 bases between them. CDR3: CASSFSRGSYNEQFF. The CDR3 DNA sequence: TGTGCCAGCAGTTTCTCCAGGGGTTCCTACAATGAGCAGTTCTTC.

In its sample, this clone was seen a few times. CDR3 amino acids: CASRPTGRSYEQYF. The CDR3 DNA reads as TGTGCCAGCAGACCCACAGGGAGGTCCTACGAGCAGTACTTC. The genes are TRBV6-5 and TRBJ2-7; D possibly matches TRBD1 or TRBD2 (6 bases each). This CDR3 region has 14 residues. Germline V gene lookup returns CDR1 MNHEY and CDR2 SVGAGI. V lost 6 bases and J 1 base, leaving 13 bases between the germline ends.

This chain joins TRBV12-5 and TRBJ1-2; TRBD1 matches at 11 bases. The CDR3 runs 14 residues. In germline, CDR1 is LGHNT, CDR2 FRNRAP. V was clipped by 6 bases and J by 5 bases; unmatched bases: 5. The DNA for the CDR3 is TGTGCTAGTGGACGGGACAGGGGGAGGTATGGCTACACCTTC. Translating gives CASGRDRGRYGYTF.